The next 27 T cell receptor beta chains were all read from a single sample in a study of cytomegalovirus exposure and HLA in healthy donors. The PCR contained 60 Vbeta and 13 Jbeta primers. Clones were sequenced by immunoSEQ multiplex PCR, and TCRdb holds only the in-frame ones, with some missing. The data contain 85,000 to 100,000 clones, more than 55% of them singletons. Sequences were obtained from PBMCs. These receptors all stem from a human donor in good health.

The rearrangement joins TRBV10-3 to TRBJ2-1, with D possibly being TRBD1 (5 bases). This CDR3 is built from 15 residues. Germline CDR1 ENHRY, CDR2 SYGVKD. Trimming removed 0 bases at V and 5 bases at J, with 11 bases between. CDR3 DNA sequence: TGTGCCATCAGTGAGTCCAACCGACAGAACAATGAGCAGTTCTTC. It translates to CAISESNRQNNEQFF.

This chain links TRBV11-1 with TRBJ2-3, with a possible D match to TRBD2 (5 bases). Trimming removed 1 base at V and 2 bases at J, with 7 bases between. The germline CDR1 and CDR2 sequences are SGHAT and FQDESV (reference sequence). CDR3 size: 14 residues. This CDR3 reads CASSLVAITDTQYF. The CDR3 DNA reads TGTGCCAGCAGCTTAGTAGCGATCACAGATACGCAGTATTTT.

The table lists this clone with a few counts. The V and J genes are TRBV4-3 and TRBJ2-7, with a tentative D call TRBD2 (6 bases). The CDR3 loop spans 16 amino acids. V dropped 0 bases and J dropped 3 bases, with 15 bases sitting between them. Germline V CDR1 and CDR2: LGHNA, YSLEER. The CDR3 sequence is CASSQDNGGWGYEQYF. The CDR3 DNA reads as TGCGCCAGCAGCCAAGATAACGGGGGATGGGGCTACGAGCAGTACTTC.

This clone was detected a few times. The chain uses TRBV9 and TRBJ2-7; 9 positions match TRBD1. This CDR3 is 15 amino acids long. The V and J ends lost 2 bases and 2 bases, in that order; junction bases with no gene match: 5. From germline, CDR1 is SGDLS and CDR2 YYNGEE. CDR3 DNA: TGTGCCAGCAGCGTGGGACAGGGTGGAACCTACGAGCAGTACTTC. Protein: CASSVGQGGTYEQYF.

This chain links TRBV11-3 with TRBJ2-2; maybe TRBD2 (5 bases). This CDR3 comprises 15 residues. Germline V gene lookup returns CDR1 SGHNT and CDR2 YENEEA. V was clipped by 6 bases and J by 1 base, with 12 bases between them. The CDR3 region is CASSGFRGNTGELFF. The CDR3 nucleotides are TGTGCCAGCAGTGGATTTCGGGGGAACACCGGGGAGCTGTTTTTT. Combining the CDR3 with reference TRBV11-3 and TRBJ2-2 gives the whole variable domain EAGVVQSPRYKIIEKKQPVAFWCNPISGHNTLYWYLQNLGQGPELLIRYENEEAVDDSQLPKDRFSAERLKGVDSTLKIQPAELGDSAVYLCASSGFRGNTGELFFGEGSRLTVL.

The rearrangement links TRBV6-1 to TRBJ1-5, with 7 nucleotides matching TRBD1. CDR3 size: 15 residues. V lost 3 bases and J lost 3; bases outside the gene matches: 5. Germline V gene sequence: CDR1 MNHNS, CDR2 SASEGT. The CDR3 DNA reads TGTGCCAGCAGTGACGAGGGGGCTATCAATCAGCCCCAGCATTTT. Translating it yields CASSDEGAINQPQHF.

This clone has only a few counts. V is TRBV27 and J is TRBJ1-2, with D possibly TRBD1 on 6 matching bases. The V gene's germline CDR1 is MNHEY and CDR2 SMNVEV (reference sequence). V lost 0 bases, J lost 8 bases, and 25 bases lay in between. CDR3 length: 18 residues. The CDR3 is CASSLSWGSRAGAGGYTF. CDR3 in DNA: TGTGCCAGCAGTTTATCGTGGGGCAGCCGAGCGGGGGCGGGAGGCTACACCTTC.

The sample holds a few counts of this clone. The chain has TRBV6-1 and TRBJ2-7; 8 positions agree with TRBD1. The CDR3 has 14 residues. Germline values: CDR1 MNHNS, CDR2 SASEGT. With 5 bases clipped from V and 0 bases from J, the junction kept 3 bases outside the gene matches. CDR3 amino acids: CASSRQGSSYEQYF. CDR3 sequence (DNA): TGTGCCAGCAGTCGACAGGGGAGCTCCTACGAGCAGTACTTC.

This chain joins TRBV19 and TRBJ2-3, with TRBD2 as a possible D gene (5 bases). With 5 bases removed from V and 6 bases from J, the gap between germline ends came to 18 bases. Germline V gene lookup returns CDR1 LNHDA and CDR2 SQIVND (reference sequence). This CDR3 comprises 15 residues. CDR3 in DNA: TGTGCCAGTAGTTGGCGCGCGGGCCCAGCGGATACGCAGTATTTT. Protein: CASSWRAGPADTQYF.

The chain links TRBV14 to TRBJ2-5; tentative D call: TRBD1 (5 bases). V dropped 4 bases and J dropped 5 bases, with 11 bases sitting between them. The CDR3 totals 13 residues. Germline V gives CDR1 SGHDN, CDR2 FVKESK. The CDR3 spells CASSPHRKETQYF. In DNA, the CDR3 is TGTGCCAGCAGCCCGCACAGGAAGGAGACCCAGTACTTC.

The V call is TRBV7-2, the J call TRBJ1-2, with D possibly matching TRBD1 (5 bases). V was cut by 6 bases and J by 6 bases, with 14 bases left in between. CDR1 SGHTA and CDR2 FQGNSA come from the germline V gene. CDR3 length: 13 residues. CDR3 sequence reads: CASRDSLANGYTF. The DNA for the CDR3 is TGTGCCAGCAGAGACAGCCTTGCGAATGGCTACACCTTC.

This sequence joins TRBV5-4 and TRBJ1-1, with D possibly being TRBD1 (5 bases). From germline, CDR1 is SGHNT and CDR2 YYREEE (reference sequence). Trimming removed 0 bases at V and 1 base at J, with 10 bases between. The CDR3 is 15 residues long. The CDR3 loop reads CASSLAYQGNTEAFF. In nucleotides, the CDR3 is TGTGCCAGCAGCTTGGCCTATCAGGGGAACACTGAAGCTTTCTTT.

V is TRBV7-8 and J is TRBJ2-7; tentatively, D is TRBD1 (6 bases). The CDR3 covers 12 residues. Germline V gene lookup returns CDR1 SGHVS and CDR2 FQNEAQ. V dropped 2 bases and J dropped 6 bases, with 8 bases sitting between them. The DNA for the CDR3 is TGTGCCAGCAGCTTAAGCAGGGGCGAGCAGTACTTC. Amino acids: CASSLSRGEQYF.

This clone was found a few times. CDR3 protein: CASSYAGGLSYGYTF. The CDR3 region has the DNA TGTGCCAGCAGTTACGCAGGGGGTTTAAGCTATGGCTACACCTTC. The chain combines TRBV6-5 with TRBJ1-2; 7 nucleotides line up with TRBD1. V lost 2 bases and J lost 4; bases outside the gene matches: 7. Germline values: CDR1 MNHEY, CDR2 SVGAGI. The CDR3 covers 15 residues.

The chain couples TRBV9 to TRBJ2-7, with D maybe TRBD1 (5 bases). CDR3 length equals 15 residues. The germline CDR1 and CDR2 sequences are SGDLS and YYNGEE. Trimming removed 2 bases from V and 0 bases from J, with 12 bases in between. DNA for the CDR3: TGTGCCAGCAGCGTCTCCTGGGGCGCCTCCTACGAGCAGTACTTC. Protein sequence: CASSVSWGASYEQYF. Full variable domain (outside the CDR3, taken from reference TRBV9 and TRBJ2-7): DSGVTQTPKHLITATGQRVTLRCSPRSGDLSVYWYQQSLDQGLQFLIQYYNGEERAKGNILERFSAQQFPDLHSELNLSSLELGDSALYFCASSVSWGASYEQYFGPGTRLTVT.

This clone has just a few counts. The chain carries TRBV29-1 and TRBJ1-1; a possible D gene is TRBD1 (5 bases). CDR3 length: 15 residues. The germline CDR1 and CDR2 sequences are SQVTM and ANQGSEA. V gave up 5 bases and J gave up 1 base, with 17 bases separating them. The CDR3 sequence: CSVLEFSGGNTEAFF. The CDR3 nucleotides read TGCAGCGTTTTAGAGTTCTCGGGGGGGAACACTGAAGCTTTCTTT.

The chain links TRBV7-8 to TRBJ2-3; D might be TRBD1 (5 bases). The CDR3 spans 16 residues. Germline assignment: CDR1 SGHVS and CDR2 FQNEAQ. Trimming shortened V by 1 base and J by 3 bases, and 14 bases separated the two germline ends. CDR3 region: CASSLGTGRPTDTQYF. CDR3 sequence (DNA): TGTGCCAGCAGCTTAGGAACAGGCAGGCCTACAGATACGCAGTATTTT.

This clone came up a few times. The V call is TRBV6-5, the J call TRBJ2-1; D unresolved. The CDR3 covers 13 residues. Germline V gene data show CDR1 as MNHEY and CDR2 as SVGAGI. V lost 7 bases, J lost 7 bases, and 14 bases lay in between. CDR3: CASTRDEENEQFF. The CDR3 DNA sequence: TGTGCCAGCACCCGAGACGAGGAGAATGAGCAGTTCTTC.

This chain links TRBV19 with TRBJ1-3; 8 nucleotides match TRBD1. This CDR3 has 16 amino acids. The germline V gene encodes CDR1 LNHDA and CDR2 SQIVND (reference sequence). Trimming at V came to 4 bases and at J to 0 bases, leaving 5 bases not matched to a gene. CDR3 nucleotide sequence: TGTGCCAGTAGTAACTCAGGGGGCTTCTCTGGAAACACCATATATTTT. Translated: CASSNSGGFSGNTIYF.

There are a few counts of this clone. The V gene is TRBV10-3, the J gene TRBJ2-3; 11 nucleotides line up with TRBD1. Trimming removed 4 bases from V and 6 bases from J; junction bases left unmatched: 3. CDR1 ENHRY and CDR2 SYGVKD come from the germline V gene. The CDR3 extends over 14 amino acids. As DNA, the CDR3 is TGTGCCATCAGTGGGACAGGGGGCTTCGATACGCAGTATTTT. It specifies CAISGTGGFDTQYF.

V gene TRBV5-4 combines with J gene TRBJ1-2; D is undetermined. Germline V lookup: CDR1 SGHNT, CDR2 YYREEE (reference sequence). V was cut by 0 bases and J by 4 bases, with 10 bases left in between. This CDR3 is 14 amino acids long. For the CDR3, the DNA is TGTGCCAGCAGCTTGGAGACTCCTCGCTATGGCTACACCTTC. Protein sequence: CASSLETPRYGYTF.

The J gene is TRBJ2-7, the V gene TRBV7-2; 10 nucleotides agree with TRBD2. The germline gives CDR1 SGHTA, CDR2 FQGNSA. The CDR3 totals 16 residues. Germline trimming cut 2 bases from V and 2 bases from J; bases unmatched to any gene: 6. The CDR3 is CASSLLPAGGAYEQYF. The CDR3 DNA reads as TGTGCCAGCAGCTTATTACCAGCGGGGGGGGCCTACGAGCAGTACTTC.

The chain combines TRBV9 with TRBJ1-6; TRBD1 matches 7 bases. Losses at the gene ends were 4 bases for V and 4 bases for J; bases not matched to a gene: 8. This CDR3 is 16 amino acids long. Looked up from germline, CDR1 is SGDLS and CDR2 is YYNGEE. CDR3 region: CASSLIPGQYNSPLHF. The CDR3 coding sequence is TGTGCCAGCAGCTTAATACCGGGACAGTATAATTCACCCCTCCACTTT.

The rearrangement links TRBV7-6 to TRBJ2-1, with D perhaps TRBD2 (6 bases). The V end lost 1 base, the J end lost 13 bases, and 17 bases lay between the germline ends. CDR1 and CDR2 from the germline V gene are SGHVS and FNYEAQ. The CDR3 has 14 amino acids. CDR3 nucleotide sequence: TGTGCCAGCAGCTTAGTCTTAGGGCGGGGTCCACAGTTCTTC. This sequence encodes CASSLVLGRGPQFF. Supplemented by reference TRBV7-6 and TRBJ2-1, the full variable domain reads GAGVSQSPRYKVTKRGQDVALRCDPISGHVSLYWYRQALGQGPEFLTYFNYEAQQDKSGLPNDRFSAERPEGSISTLTIQRTEQRDSAMYRCASSLVLGRGPQFFGPGTRLTVL.

V is TRBV10-3 and J is TRBJ2-5; 9 positions match TRBD2. The CDR3 spans 17 residues. Unmatched junction bases numbered 13, after V lost 3 bases and J lost 5 bases. The germline V gene has CDR1 ENHRY and CDR2 SYGVKD. The DNA of the CDR3 is TGTGCCATCAGTGATTGGAAGAGCGGGGGGCCGGGGGAGACCCAGTACTTC. Its protein product is CAISDWKSGGPGETQYF.

The chain links TRBV6-1 to TRBJ2-7; no reliable D call. Germline V lookup: CDR1 MNHNS, CDR2 SASEGT. V was shortened by 4 bases and J by 0 bases, with 7 bases between the two germline ends. The CDR3 is 13 residues long. CDR3: CASSATPSYEQYF. DNA for the CDR3: TGTGCCAGCAGTGCAACTCCCTCCTACGAGCAGTACTTC.

The rearrangement uses TRBV30 and TRBJ2-7; no firm D call. Germline CDR1 GTSNPN, CDR2 SVGIG (reference sequence). The CDR3 extends over 12 amino acids. The V end lost 1 base, the J end lost 6 bases, and 10 bases lay between the germline ends. For the CDR3, the DNA is TGTGCCTGGAGTGGGAGCCACTTCGAGCAGTACTTC. It yields the protein CAWSGSHFEQYF.